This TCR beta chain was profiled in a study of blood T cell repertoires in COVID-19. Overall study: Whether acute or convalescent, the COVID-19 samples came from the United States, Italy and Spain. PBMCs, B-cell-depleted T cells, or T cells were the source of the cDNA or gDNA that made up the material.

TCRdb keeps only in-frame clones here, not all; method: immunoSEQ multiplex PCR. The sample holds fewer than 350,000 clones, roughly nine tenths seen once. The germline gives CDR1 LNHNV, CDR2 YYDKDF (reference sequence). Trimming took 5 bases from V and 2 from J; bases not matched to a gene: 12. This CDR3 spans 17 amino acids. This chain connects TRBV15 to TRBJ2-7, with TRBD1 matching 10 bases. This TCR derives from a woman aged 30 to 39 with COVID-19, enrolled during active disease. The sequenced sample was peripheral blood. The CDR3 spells CATSGQKKGQGTYEQYF. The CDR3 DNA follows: TGTGCCACCAGCGGACAAAAAAAGGGACAGGGGACCTACGAGCAGTACTTC.